This T cell receptor beta chain was documented in a study of shared clonotypes between healthy human individuals. The protocol was immunoSEQ multiplex PCR, while the TCRdb copy is restricted to in-frame clones and leaves out a portion. The sample contains about 990,000 clones, about 84% of which appear only once. V shed 5 bases, J shed 4 bases, and the junction held 3 bases outside the gene matches. The CDR3 extends over 13 amino acids. CDR1 is SGHTA and CDR2 is FQGNSA in the germline V gene. The TCR sequence derives from a man aged 18 to 30 in good health. Some clones in this sample may be carry-over from other donors' samples. The sample taken for sequencing was memory CD4+ T cells from PBMCs. The subset is: CD45RA-negative fraction. The J gene is TRBJ2-7, the V gene TRBV7-2; 9 bases are a match to TRBD1. CDR3 loop: CASSPDRGYEQYF. CDR3 sequence (DNA): TGTGCCAGCAGCCCCGACAGGGGGTACGAGCAGTACTTC.